These T cell receptor beta chains were read from a single sample in a study of CD8 T cells in Susac syndrome. MiXCR, applied by TCRdb to the immunoSEQ multiplex PCR reads, yields one record per CDR3 protein. The sample consists of about 400,000 distinct CDR3 sequences, more than 80% of them appearing once. Sequencing input: CD8+ T cells from PBMCs. These receptors were collected from a human donor with multiple sclerosis. CDR3s include the opening cysteine and the closing phenylalanine or tryptophan. D genes are given only for firm matches. Clone size is given for some rows only: seen once, a few or many times, or a class if the clone is expanded.

V	J	size	D	CDR3	DNA
TRBV27	TRBJ2-2	NA	NA	CASSFGAGPNTGELFF	TGTGCCAGCAGTTTCGGGGCGGGACCTAACACCGGGGAGCTGTTTTTT
TRBV12-3/TRBV12-4	TRBJ2-1	NA	NA	CASSESDGTYNEQFF	TGTGCCAGCAGTGAATCGGACGGCACCTACAATGAGCAGTTCTTC
TRBV5-4	TRBJ2-7	NA	NA	CASSLETSTVEQYF	TGTGCCAGCAGCTTGGAGACTAGTACGGTCGAGCAGTACTTC
TRBV28	TRBJ2-7	NA	NA	CASSWDASYEQYF	TGTGCCAGCAGCTGGGACGCATCCTACGAGCAGTACTTC
TRBV6-1	TRBJ2-7	NA	NA	CASRYPGYEQYF	TGTGCCAGCAGATATCCGGGCTACGAGCAGTACTTC
TRBV4-1	TRBJ2-1	NA	NA	CASSYLPPDPIGATQDQFF	TGCGCCAGCAGCTATTTACCACCCGACCCTATCGGAGCCACACAAGACCAGTTCTTC
TRBV7-9	TRBJ1-5	NA	NA	CASSLDSYNQPQHF	TGTGCCAGCAGCTTAGACAGCTACAATCAGCCCCAGCATTTT
TRBV7-9	TRBJ2-7	NA	NA	CASSLGGPDEQYF	TGTGCCAGCAGCTTAGGGGGGCCAGACGAGCAGTACTTC
TRBV25-1	TRBJ2-1	NA	NA	CASSEPARTFF	TGTGCCAGCAGTGAACCCGCCAGAACATTCTTC
TRBV5-5	TRBJ1-2	NA	TRBD1	CASSPHRDRVQYGYTF	TGTGCCAGCAGCCCACACCGGGACAGGGTCCAGTATGGCTACACCTTC
TRBV10-2	TRBJ2-5	NA	TRBD2	CASSDWFAGGELKETQYF	TGCGCCAGCAGTGACTGGTTTGCGGGAGGGGAATTGAAAGAGACCCAGTACTTC
TRBV11-2	TRBJ2-1	NA	NA	CASSRYGQSGNEQFF	TGTGCCAGCAGCCGATATGGACAGAGTGGGAATGAGCAGTTCTTC
TRBV27	TRBJ2-7	NA	NA	CASSGGPGYEQYF	TGTGCCAGCAGTGGGGGGCCAGGGTACGAGCAGTACTTC
TRBV6-5	TRBJ1-1	NA	NA	CASSYSAEVNTEAFF	TGTGCCAGCAGTTACTCAGCAGAGGTGAACACTGAAGCTTTCTTT
TRBV28	TRBJ2-7	few	TRBD2	CASSPRTSGSSYEQYF	TGTGCCAGCAGTCCCCGGACTAGCGGGAGCTCCTACGAGCAGTACTTC
TRBV19	TRBJ2-1	NA	TRBD1	CASSIAQGAQNEQFF	TGTGCCAGTAGTATAGCCCAGGGGGCGCAAAATGAGCAGTTCTTC
TRBV7-8	TRBJ1-4	NA	NA	CASSLGVGTWGEKLFF	TGTGCCAGCAGCTTAGGAGTCGGGACATGGGGTGAAAAACTGTTTTTT
TRBV27	TRBJ2-1	NA	NA	CASSLAGRSSYNEQFF	TGTGCCAGCAGTTTAGCAGGAAGAAGCTCCTACAATGAGCAGTTCTTC
TRBV6-5	TRBJ1-1	NA	NA	CASSSYTNTEAFF	TGTGCCAGCAGTTCTTACACGAACACTGAAGCTTTCTTT
TRBV2	TRBJ2-7	few	TRBD2	CASSVIAGVAYEQYF	TGTGCCAGCAGTGTTATAGCGGGAGTAGCCTACGAGCAGTACTTC
TRBV7-2	TRBJ1-1	NA	NA	CASSSDLGQSDEAFF	TGTGCCAGCAGCTCCGACTTAGGACAGTCAGATGAAGCTTTCTTT
TRBV11-1	TRBJ2-7	NA	TRBD2	CASSSISGRWNEQYF	TGTGCCAGCAGCTCTATTAGCGGGAGGTGGAACGAGCAGTACTTC
TRBV6-1	TRBJ1-2	NA	NA	CASSQSPGRATPGYTF	TGTGCCAGCAGCCAATCCCCCGGCAGGGCCACCCCTGGCTACACCTTC
TRBV12-3/TRBV12-4	TRBJ2-1	NA	NA	CASRWSDEQFF	TGTGCCAGCAGGTGGAGTGATGAGCAGTTCTTC
TRBV7-9	TRBJ2-1	NA	NA	CASSNSGPLYNEQFF	TGTGCCAGCAGCAATAGCGGACCCCTCTACAATGAGCAGTTCTTC
TRBV30	TRBJ2-4	NA	NA	CAWSVPGLNIQYF	TGTGCCTGGAGTGTACCCGGGCTAAACATTCAGTACTTC
TRBV9	TRBJ1-1	NA	TRBD1	CASSKSTGDYLSTEAFF	TGTGCCAGCAGTAAGTCGACAGGGGATTATCTGAGCACTGAAGCTTTCTTT
TRBV27	TRBJ1-5	NA	NA	CASSLLVSGQPQHF	TGTGCCAGCAGTTTATTGGTCAGTGGGCAGCCCCAGCATTTT
TRBV5-6	TRBJ2-1	NA	NA	CASSLERAFYDEQFF	TGTGCCAGCAGCTTGGAGCGGGCATTCTACGATGAGCAGTTCTTC
TRBV4-1	TRBJ2-7	NA	NA	CASRQTLGTNYEQYF	TGCGCCAGCAGACAAACTTTAGGAACCAACTACGAGCAGTACTTC
TRBV28	TRBJ2-1	once	NA	CASRGRLSSYNEQFF	TGTGCCAGCAGGGGACGGTTAAGCTCCTACAATGAGCAGTTCTTC
TRBV6-1	TRBJ2-7	NA	NA	CASRDFVRTPSSYEQYF	TGTGCCAGCAGGGACTTTGTTCGGACCCCGAGCTCCTACGAGCAGTACTTC
TRBV5-5	TRBJ1-1	NA	NA	CASSFTVNYEAFF	TGTGCCAGCAGCTTTACAGTTAATTATGAAGCTTTCTTT
TRBV6-5	TRBJ2-5	NA	NA	CASSYSPGLAQETQYF	TGTGCCAGCAGTTACTCGCCAGGGTTGGCTCAAGAGACCCAGTACTTC
TRBV27	TRBJ2-3	NA	NA	CASSFAYQASTDTQYF	TGTGCCAGCAGTTTTGCCTACCAGGCTAGCACAGATACGCAGTATTTT
TRBV27	TRBJ2-2	NA	NA	CASSSATLTGELFF	TGTGCCAGCAGTAGTGCGACCCTCACCGGGGAGCTGTTTTTT
TRBV6-1	TRBJ2-2	NA	NA	CASSQFRLDIFTGELFF	TGTGCCAGCAGTCAGTTCCGATTGGACATTTTCACCGGGGAGCTGTTTTTT
TRBV28	TRBJ1-1	NA	NA	CASSLVGARTEAFF	TGTGCCAGCAGTTTAGTGGGGGCGAGGACTGAAGCTTTCTTT
TRBV5-4	TRBJ2-7	NA	TRBD1	CASSLDAGGYEQYF	TGTGCCAGCAGCTTGGATGCAGGGGGCTACGAGCAGTACTTC
TRBV6-2/TRBV6-3	TRBJ2-7	NA	TRBD2	CASSTRTSVSYYEQYF	TGTGCCAGCAGTACGCGGACTAGCGTGAGCTACTACGAGCAGTACTTC
TRBV4-1	TRBJ2-3	NA	NA	CASSQEPPGVADTQYF	TGCGCCAGCAGCCAAGAGCCCCCGGGAGTGGCAGATACGCAGTATTTT
TRBV20-1	TRBJ2-7	NA	TRBD2	CSASSGSPLRRQYF	TGCAGTGCGAGTAGCGGGAGCCCTCTACGACGGCAGTACTTC
TRBV28	TRBJ2-7	NA	NA	CASSFRDPLNEQYF	TGTGCCAGCAGTTTCAGGGATCCTCTGAACGAGCAGTACTTC
TRBV20-1	TRBJ2-1	NA	NA	CSARDTRRSSYNEQFF	TGCAGTGCTAGAGATACTAGAAGAAGCTCCTACAATGAGCAGTTCTTC
TRBV25-1	TRBJ2-7	NA	NA	CASSEGFYEQYF	TGTGCCAGCAGTGAAGGGTTCTACGAGCAGTACTTC
TRBV6-5	TRBJ1-3	NA	NA	CASSSSGPSGNTIYF	TGTGCCAGCAGTTCGTCAGGACCCTCTGGAAACACCATATATTTT
TRBV18	TRBJ1-1	NA	NA	CASSPAPMNTEAFF	TGTGCCAGCTCACCCGCACCTATGAACACTGAAGCTTTCTTT
TRBV2	TRBJ1-4	NA	TRBD1	CASSDTGESNEKLFF	TGTGCCAGCAGCGACACAGGGGAAAGCAATGAAAAACTGTTTTTT
TRBV13	TRBJ1-4	NA	NA	CASSSPGPTNEKLFF	TGTGCCAGCAGCTCCCCGGGTCCCACTAATGAAAAACTGTTTTTT
TRBV7-8	TRBJ2-1	NA	TRBD2	CASSLVGVAGNEQFF	TGTGCCAGCAGCTTAGTTGGCGTAGCGGGCAATGAGCAGTTCTTC
TRBV4-1	TRBJ1-4	NA	TRBD1	CASSQVGTGWEKLFF	TGCGCCAGCAGCCAAGTCGGGACAGGGTGGGAAAAACTGTTTTTT
TRBV5-1	TRBJ1-2	once	NA	CASSLLGNGYTF	TGCGCCAGCAGCTTGTTGGGGAATGGCTACACCTTC
TRBV5-4	TRBJ1-2	NA	NA	CASSLVRRENYGYTF	TGTGCCAGCAGCTTGGTGCGGCGGGAAAACTATGGCTACACCTTC
TRBV29-1	TRBJ2-7	once	NA	CSVEILGGKQYF	TGCAGCGTTGAAATTCTGGGCGGAAAGCAGTACTTC
TRBV29-1	TRBJ2-7	NA	TRBD2	CSVEDSSGYEQYF	TGCAGCGTTGAAGATTCTAGCGGCTACGAGCAGTACTTC
TRBV2	TRBJ1-1	once	NA	CASSDYGGTEAFF	TGTGCCAGCAGTGATTATGGTGGCACTGAAGCTTTCTTT
TRBV4-1	TRBJ2-5	NA	NA	CASSQAWGGAMRETQYF	TGCGCCAGCAGCCAAGCCTGGGGGGGGGCTATGCGAGAGACCCAGTACTTC
TRBV19	TRBJ2-1	NA	TRBD2	CASSNSGSDYNEQFF	TGTGCCAGTAGCAATAGCGGGAGTGACTACAATGAGCAGTTCTTC
TRBV10-3	TRBJ2-1	NA	NA	CAISEEGSREQFF	TGTGCCATCAGTGAGGAAGGGAGTAGGGAGCAGTTCTTC
TRBV27	TRBJ2-2	NA	TRBD2	CASSLTAGGPGELFF	TGTGCCAGCAGCTTGACAGCGGGGGGGCCCGGGGAGCTGTTTTTT